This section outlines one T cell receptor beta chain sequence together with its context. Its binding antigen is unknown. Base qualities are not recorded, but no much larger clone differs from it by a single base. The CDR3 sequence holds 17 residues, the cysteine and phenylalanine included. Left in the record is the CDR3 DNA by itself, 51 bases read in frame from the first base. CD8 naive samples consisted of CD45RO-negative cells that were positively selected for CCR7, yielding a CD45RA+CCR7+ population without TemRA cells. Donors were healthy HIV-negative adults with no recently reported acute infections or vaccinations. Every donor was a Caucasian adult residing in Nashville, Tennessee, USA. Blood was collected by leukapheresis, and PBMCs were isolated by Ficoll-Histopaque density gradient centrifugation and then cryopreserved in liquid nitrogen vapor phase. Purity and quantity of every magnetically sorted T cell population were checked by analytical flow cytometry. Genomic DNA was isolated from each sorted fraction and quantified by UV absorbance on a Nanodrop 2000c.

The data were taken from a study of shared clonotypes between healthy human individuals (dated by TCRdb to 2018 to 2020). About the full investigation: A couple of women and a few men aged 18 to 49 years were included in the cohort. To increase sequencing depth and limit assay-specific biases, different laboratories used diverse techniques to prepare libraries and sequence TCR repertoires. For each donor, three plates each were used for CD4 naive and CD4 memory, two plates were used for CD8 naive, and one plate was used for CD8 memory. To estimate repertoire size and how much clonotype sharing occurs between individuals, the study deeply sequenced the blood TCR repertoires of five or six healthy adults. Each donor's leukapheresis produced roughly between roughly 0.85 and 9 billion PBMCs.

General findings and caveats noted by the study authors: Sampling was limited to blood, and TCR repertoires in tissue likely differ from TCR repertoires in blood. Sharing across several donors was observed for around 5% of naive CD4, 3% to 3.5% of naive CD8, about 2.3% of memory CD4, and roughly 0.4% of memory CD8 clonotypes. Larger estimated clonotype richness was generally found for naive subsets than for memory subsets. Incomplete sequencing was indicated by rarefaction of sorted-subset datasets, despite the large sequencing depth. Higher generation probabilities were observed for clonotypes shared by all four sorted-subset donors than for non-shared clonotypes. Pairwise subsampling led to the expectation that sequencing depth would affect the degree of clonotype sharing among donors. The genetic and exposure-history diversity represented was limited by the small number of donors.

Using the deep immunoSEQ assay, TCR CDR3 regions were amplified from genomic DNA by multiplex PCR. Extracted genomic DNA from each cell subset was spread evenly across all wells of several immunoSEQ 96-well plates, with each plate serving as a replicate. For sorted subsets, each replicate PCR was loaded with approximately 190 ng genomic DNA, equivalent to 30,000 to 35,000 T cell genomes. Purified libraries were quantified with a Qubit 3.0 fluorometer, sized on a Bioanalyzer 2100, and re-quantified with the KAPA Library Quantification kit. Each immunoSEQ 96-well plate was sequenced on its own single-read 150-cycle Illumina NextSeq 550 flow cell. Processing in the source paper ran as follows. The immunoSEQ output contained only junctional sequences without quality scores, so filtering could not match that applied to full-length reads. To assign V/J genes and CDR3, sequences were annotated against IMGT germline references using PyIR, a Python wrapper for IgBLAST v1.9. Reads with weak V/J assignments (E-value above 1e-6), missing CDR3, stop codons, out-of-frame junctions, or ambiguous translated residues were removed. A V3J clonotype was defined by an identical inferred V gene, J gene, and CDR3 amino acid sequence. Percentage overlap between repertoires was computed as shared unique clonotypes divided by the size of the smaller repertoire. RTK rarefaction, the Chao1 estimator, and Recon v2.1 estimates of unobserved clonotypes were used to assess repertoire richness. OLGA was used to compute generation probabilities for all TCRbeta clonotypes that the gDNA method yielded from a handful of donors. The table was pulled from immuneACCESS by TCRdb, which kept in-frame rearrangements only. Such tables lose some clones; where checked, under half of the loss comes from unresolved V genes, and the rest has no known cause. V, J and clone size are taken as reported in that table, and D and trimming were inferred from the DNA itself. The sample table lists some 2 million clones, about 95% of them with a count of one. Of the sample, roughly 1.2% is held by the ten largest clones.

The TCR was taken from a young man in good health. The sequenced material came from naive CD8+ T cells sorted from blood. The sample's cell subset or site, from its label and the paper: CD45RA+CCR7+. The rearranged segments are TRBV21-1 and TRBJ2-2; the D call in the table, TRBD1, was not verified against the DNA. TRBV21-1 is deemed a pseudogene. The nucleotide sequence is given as TGTGCCAGCAGCCCCTATACGGAGACAGAGAACACCGGGGAGCTGTTTTTT. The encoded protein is CASSPYTETENTGELFF.